Sequencing of this T cell receptor (beta chain) was carried out in a study of blood T cell repertoires in COVID-19. The CDR3 runs to 16 residues. The germline V gene encodes CDR1 MNHEY and CDR2 SVGAGI. V dropped 3 bases and J dropped 4; count of bases not matched to a gene: 11. Sequencing was performed with immunoSEQ multiplex PCR; in TCRdb, only in-frame clones are kept and a portion is missing. The sample carries 90,000 to 150,000 clones, roughly 79% recorded once. V gene TRBV6-5 combines with J gene TRBJ1-2; 7 bases are a match to TRBD1. Sequencing input: peripheral blood. This TCR came from a human donor in a cohort sampled during active COVID-19. The CDR3 DNA reads TGTGCCAGCAGTTATCCCCGACAGGGAAAAATCTATGGCTACACCTTC. This sequence encodes CASSYPRQGKIYGYTF.